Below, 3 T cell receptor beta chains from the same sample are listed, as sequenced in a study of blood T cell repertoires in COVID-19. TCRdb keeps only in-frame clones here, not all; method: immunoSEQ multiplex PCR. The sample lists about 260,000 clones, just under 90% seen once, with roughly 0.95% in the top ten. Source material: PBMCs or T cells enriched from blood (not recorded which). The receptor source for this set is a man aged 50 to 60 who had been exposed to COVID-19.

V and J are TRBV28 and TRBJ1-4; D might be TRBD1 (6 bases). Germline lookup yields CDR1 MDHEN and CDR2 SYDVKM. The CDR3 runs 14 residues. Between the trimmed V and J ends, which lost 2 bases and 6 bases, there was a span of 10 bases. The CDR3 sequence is CASSLQGLYEKLFF. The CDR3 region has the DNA TGTGCCAGCAGTTTACAGGGGCTGTATGAAAAACTGTTTTTT.

The CDR3 loop reads CASSQIRAPSNSPLHF. In nucleotides, the CDR3 is TGTGCCAGCAGCCAGATCAGGGCCCCGAGTAATTCACCCCTCCACTTT. This chain links TRBV28 with TRBJ1-6; D is perhaps TRBD1 (5 bases). Germline CDR1 MDHEN, CDR2 SYDVKM. V was shortened by 6 bases and J by 6 bases, with 18 bases between the two germline ends. The CDR3 runs to 16 residues.

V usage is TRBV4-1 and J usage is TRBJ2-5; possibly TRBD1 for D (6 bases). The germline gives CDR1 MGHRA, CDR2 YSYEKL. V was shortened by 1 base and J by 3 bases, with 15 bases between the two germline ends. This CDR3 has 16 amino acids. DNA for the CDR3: TGCGCCAGCAGCCAAGTCGAGACAGGTCGAAAAGAGACCCAGTACTTC. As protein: CASSQVETGRKETQYF.